This T cell receptor (beta chain) was sequenced during a study of early stage breast cancer tumors. Study context: About 70% of the 16 invasive tumors were ER+, PR+ and HER2-. Average read coverage per sample was approximately 9.1-fold.

Study-wide results and limits: Most shared enriched TCRB sequences were commonly generated ones. Tumor and normal breast were distinguished via blood comparison in about 90% of the 16 patients.

Profiling relied on immunoSEQ multiplex PCR, and the TCRdb table lists in-frame clones only, not all of them. The profile shows 70,000 or so clones, 65% to 85% of them singletons. Worth noting for this clone: What it binds is not known.

This CDR3 is built from 13 residues. Per the germline V gene, CDR1 is KGHSH and CDR2 is LQKENI. Trimming pared 2 bases from V and 6 bases from J, leaving 11 bases between. This clonotype originated in a person in their 40s with breast cancer. This chain links TRBV18 with TRBJ2-7, with D maybe TRBD2 (5 bases). The sequenced sample was blood. CDR3 nucleotide sequence: TGTGCCAGCTCACCATACGACGAGGGCGAGCAGTACTTC. As protein: CASSPYDEGEQYF.